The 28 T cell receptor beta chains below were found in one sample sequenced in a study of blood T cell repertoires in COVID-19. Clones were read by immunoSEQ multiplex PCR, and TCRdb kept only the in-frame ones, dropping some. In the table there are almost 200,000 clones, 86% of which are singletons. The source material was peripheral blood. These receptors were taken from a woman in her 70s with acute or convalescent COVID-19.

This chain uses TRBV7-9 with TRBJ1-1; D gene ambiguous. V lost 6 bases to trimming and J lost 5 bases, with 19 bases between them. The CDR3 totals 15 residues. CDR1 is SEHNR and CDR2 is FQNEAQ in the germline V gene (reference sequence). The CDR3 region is CASSSPGLLGTEAFF. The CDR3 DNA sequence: TGTGCCAGCAGTTCCCCTGGACTCCTGGGGACTGAAGCTTTCTTT.

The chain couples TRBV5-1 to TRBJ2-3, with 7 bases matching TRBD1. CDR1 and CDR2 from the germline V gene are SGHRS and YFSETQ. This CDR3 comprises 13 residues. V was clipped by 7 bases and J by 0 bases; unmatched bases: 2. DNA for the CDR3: TGCGCCAGCTGGGGACAGAGCACAGATACGCAGTATTTT. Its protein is CASWGQSTDTQYF.

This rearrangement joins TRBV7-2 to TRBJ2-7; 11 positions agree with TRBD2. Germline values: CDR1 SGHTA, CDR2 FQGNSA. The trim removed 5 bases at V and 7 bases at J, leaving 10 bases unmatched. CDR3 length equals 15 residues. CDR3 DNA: TGTGCCAGCAGCCTCGGACTAGCGGGTGCCTCGGAGCAGTACTTC. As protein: CASSLGLAGASEQYF.

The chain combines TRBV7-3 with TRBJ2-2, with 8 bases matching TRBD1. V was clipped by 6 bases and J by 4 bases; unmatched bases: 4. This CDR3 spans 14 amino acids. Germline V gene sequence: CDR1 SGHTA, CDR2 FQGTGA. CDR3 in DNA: TGTGCCAGCAGGTCACAGGGGGGCACCGGGGAGCTGTTTTTT. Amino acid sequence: CASRSQGGTGELFF.

CDR3 residues: CASRTGTGYGYTF. The CDR3 region has the DNA TGTGCCAGCAGAACAGGGACGGGTTATGGCTACACCTTC. The V call is TRBV27, the J call TRBJ1-2; possible D gene TRBD1, 6 bases. CDR3 length: 13 amino acids. The germline gives CDR1 MNHEY, CDR2 SMNVEV (reference sequence). Deletions cut 6 bases from V and 5 bases from J, with 13 bases between.

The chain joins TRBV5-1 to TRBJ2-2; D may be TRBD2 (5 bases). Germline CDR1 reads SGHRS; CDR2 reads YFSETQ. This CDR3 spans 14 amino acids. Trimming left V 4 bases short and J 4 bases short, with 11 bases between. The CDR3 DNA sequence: TGCGCCAGCAGCCCTGGAGGCGGCACCGGGGAGCTGTTTTTT. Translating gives CASSPGGGTGELFF.

The CDR3: CATSAVGGGDDTQYF. In DNA, the CDR3 is TGTGCCACCAGTGCCGTGGGAGGGGGGGACGATACGCAGTATTTT. The J gene is TRBJ2-3, the V gene TRBV24-1, with D possibly being TRBD2 (7 bases). CDR3 length equals 15 residues. The germline V gene encodes CDR1 KGHDR and CDR2 SFDVKD. V gave up 5 bases and J gave up 6 bases, with 17 bases separating them.

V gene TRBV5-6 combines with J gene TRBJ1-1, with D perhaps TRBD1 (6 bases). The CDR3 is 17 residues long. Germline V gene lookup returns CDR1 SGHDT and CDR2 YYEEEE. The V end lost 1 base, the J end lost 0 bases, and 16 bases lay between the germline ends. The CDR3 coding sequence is TGTGCCAGCAGCTTGCTGGGTTTGGGGGCCGTGAACACTGAAGCTTTCTTT. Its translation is CASSLLGLGAVNTEAFF.

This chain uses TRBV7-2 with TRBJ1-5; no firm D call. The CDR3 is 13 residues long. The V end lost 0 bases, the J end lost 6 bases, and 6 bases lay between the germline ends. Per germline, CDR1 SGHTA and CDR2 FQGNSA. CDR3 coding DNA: TGTGCCAGCAGCTTAGCGCGGGGTCAGCCCCAGCATTTT. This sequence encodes CASSLARGQPQHF.

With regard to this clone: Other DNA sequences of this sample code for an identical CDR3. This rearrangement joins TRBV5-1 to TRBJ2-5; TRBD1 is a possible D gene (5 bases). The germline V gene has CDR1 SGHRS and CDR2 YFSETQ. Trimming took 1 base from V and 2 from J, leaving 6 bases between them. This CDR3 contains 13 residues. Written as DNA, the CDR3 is TGCGCCAGCAGCTTGCAGGGACAAGAGACCCAGTACTTC. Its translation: CASSLQGQETQYF.

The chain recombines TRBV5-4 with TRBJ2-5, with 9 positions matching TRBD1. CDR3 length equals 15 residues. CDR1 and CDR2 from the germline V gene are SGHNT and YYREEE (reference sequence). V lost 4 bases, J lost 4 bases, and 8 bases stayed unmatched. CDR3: CASSPGQGKGETQYF. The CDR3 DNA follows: TGTGCCAGCAGCCCCGGACAGGGGAAGGGAGAGACCCAGTACTTC.

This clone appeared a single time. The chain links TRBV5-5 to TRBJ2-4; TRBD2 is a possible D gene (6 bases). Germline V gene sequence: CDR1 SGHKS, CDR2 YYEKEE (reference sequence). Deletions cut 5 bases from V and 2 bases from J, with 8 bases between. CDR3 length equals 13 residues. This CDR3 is CASSRGTKNIQYF. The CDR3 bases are TGTGCCAGCAGTCGGGGGACCAAAAACATTCAGTACTTC.

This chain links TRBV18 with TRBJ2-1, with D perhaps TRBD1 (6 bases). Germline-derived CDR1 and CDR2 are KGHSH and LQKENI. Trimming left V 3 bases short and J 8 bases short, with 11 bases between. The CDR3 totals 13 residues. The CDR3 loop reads CASSPGRGDEQFF. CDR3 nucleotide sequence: TGTGCCAGCTCACCGGGCAGGGGAGATGAGCAGTTCTTC.

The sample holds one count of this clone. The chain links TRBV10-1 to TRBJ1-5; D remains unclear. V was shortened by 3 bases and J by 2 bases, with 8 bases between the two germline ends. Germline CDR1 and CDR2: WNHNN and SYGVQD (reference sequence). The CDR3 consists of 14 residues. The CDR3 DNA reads TGCGCCAGCAGTGAAGGGAGTCGCAATCAGCCCCAGCATTTT. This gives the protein CASSEGSRNQPQHF.

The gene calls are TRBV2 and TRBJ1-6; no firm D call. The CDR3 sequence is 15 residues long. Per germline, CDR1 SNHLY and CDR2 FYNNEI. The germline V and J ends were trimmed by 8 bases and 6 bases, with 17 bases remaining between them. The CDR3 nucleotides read TGTGCCAGCCTCCCCCATTCGGGGAGTAATTCACCCCTCCACTTT. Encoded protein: CASLPHSGSNSPLHF.

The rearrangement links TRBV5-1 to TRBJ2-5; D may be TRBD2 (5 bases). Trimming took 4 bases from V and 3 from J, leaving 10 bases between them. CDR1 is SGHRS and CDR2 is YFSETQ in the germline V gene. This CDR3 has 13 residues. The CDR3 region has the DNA TGCGCCAGCAGCAAGGGAGCGGAAGAGACCCAGTACTTC. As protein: CASSKGAEETQYF. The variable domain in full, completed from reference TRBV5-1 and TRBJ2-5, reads KAGVTQTPRYLIKTRGQQVTLSCSPISGHRSVSWYQQTPGQGLQFLFEYFSETQRNKGNFPGRFSGRQFSNSRSEMNVSTLELGDSALYLCASSKGAEETQYFGPGTRLLVL.

The CDR3 spells CASSPTPDGANYGYTF. The CDR3 DNA follows: TGTGCCAGCTCACCCACCCCCGACGGAGCTAACTATGGCTACACCTTC. The rearrangement uses TRBV18 and TRBJ1-2, with unresolved D. The CDR3 length is 16 residues. V lost 3 bases and J 0 bases, leaving 14 bases between the germline ends. Germline V gene data show CDR1 as KGHSH and CDR2 as LQKENI.

The CDR3 DNA reads as TGTGCCAGCAGCCAAGATAGAGGAGGGTTTTATGTCGGAGGCGAGCAGTACTTC. Translating gives CASSQDRGGFYVGGEQYF. The chain couples TRBV3-1 (or the pseudogene TRBV3-2) to TRBJ2-7, with D perhaps matching TRBD2 (6 bases). Germline V gene data show CDR1 as LGHDT and CDR2 as YNNKEL (reference sequence). This CDR3 is built from 18 residues. The V gene lost 0 bases and the J gene lost 6 bases, with 24 bases spanning the gap.

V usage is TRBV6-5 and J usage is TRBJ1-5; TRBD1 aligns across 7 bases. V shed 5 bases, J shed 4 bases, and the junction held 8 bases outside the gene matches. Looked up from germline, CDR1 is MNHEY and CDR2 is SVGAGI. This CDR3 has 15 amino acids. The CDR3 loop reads CASSPLGQKNQPQHF. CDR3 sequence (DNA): TGTGCCAGCAGTCCCCTGGGACAGAAAAATCAGCCCCAGCATTTT.

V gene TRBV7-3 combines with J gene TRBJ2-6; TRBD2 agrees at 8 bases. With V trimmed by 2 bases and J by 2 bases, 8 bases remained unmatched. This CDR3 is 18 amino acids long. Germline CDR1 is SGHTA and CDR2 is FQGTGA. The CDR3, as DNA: TGTGCCAGCAGCTTAGACGGGAGGGCATTTGCTGGGGCCAACGTCCTGACTTTC. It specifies CASSLDGRAFAGANVLTF.

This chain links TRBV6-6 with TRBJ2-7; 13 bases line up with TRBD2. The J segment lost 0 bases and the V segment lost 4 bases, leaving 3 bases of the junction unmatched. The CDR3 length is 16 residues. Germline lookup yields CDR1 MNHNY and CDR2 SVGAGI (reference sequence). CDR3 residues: CASSSRLAGGSYEQYF. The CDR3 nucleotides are TGTGCCAGCAGTTCCCGACTAGCGGGGGGCTCCTACGAGCAGTACTTC.

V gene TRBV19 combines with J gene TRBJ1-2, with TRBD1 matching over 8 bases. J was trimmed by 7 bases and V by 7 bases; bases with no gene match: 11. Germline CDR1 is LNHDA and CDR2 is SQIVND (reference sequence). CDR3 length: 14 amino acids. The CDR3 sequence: CASKDRGKVAGYTF. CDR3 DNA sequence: TGTGCCAGTAAAGACAGGGGAAAGGTGGCTGGCTACACCTTC.

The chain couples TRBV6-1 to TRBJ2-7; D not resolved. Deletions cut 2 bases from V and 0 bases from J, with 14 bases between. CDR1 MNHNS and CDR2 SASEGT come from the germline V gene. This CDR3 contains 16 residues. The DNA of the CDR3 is TGTGCCAGCAGTGAATGGATGAGGAGACCCTCCTACGAGCAGTACTTC. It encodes CASSEWMRRPSYEQYF.

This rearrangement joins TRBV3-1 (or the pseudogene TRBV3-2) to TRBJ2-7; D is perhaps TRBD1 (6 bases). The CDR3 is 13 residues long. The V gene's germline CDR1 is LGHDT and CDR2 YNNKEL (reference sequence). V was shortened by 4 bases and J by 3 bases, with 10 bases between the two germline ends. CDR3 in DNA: TGTGCCAGCAGCCTTCTAGGGGGCTACGAGCAGTACTTC. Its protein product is CASSLLGGYEQYF.

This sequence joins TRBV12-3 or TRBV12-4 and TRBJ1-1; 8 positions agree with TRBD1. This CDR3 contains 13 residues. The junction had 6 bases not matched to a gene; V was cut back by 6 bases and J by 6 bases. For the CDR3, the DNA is TGTGCCAGCAGGCCGCAGGGGGCGGCTGAAGCTTTCTTT. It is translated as CASRPQGAAEAFF.

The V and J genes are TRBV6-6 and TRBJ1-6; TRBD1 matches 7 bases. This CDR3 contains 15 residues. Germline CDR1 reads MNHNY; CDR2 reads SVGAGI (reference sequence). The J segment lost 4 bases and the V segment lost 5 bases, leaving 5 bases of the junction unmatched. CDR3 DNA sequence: TGTGCCAGCAGTCCGGGACAGAGGTATAATTCACCCCTCCACTTT. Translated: CASSPGQRYNSPLHF.

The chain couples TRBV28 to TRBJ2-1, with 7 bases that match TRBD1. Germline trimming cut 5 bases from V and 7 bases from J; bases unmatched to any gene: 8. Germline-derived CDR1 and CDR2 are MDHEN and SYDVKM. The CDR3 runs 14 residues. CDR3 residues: CASSIQYRGNEQFF. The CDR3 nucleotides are TGTGCCAGCAGTATACAATACAGGGGTAATGAGCAGTTCTTC.

CDR3 protein: CASSEGTSSSTEAFF. CDR3 nucleotides: TGCGCCAGCAGCGAAGGGACATCCTCTTCCACTGAAGCTTTCTTT. The chain has TRBV5-1 and TRBJ1-1; a weak D match, TRBD1 (6 bases). Trimming left V 4 bases short and J 4 bases short, with 17 bases between. CDR3 length equals 15 residues. Germline values: CDR1 SGHRS, CDR2 YFSETQ.